Detailed here is one T cell receptor beta chain. Its antigen is not identified. Time point in this sample: cycle 4 day 1 (C4D1), after 6 weeks of nivolumab. Every patient experienced relapse after autologous stem cell transplantation, and brentuximab vedotin exposure varied. The CDR3 is 13 amino acids. Trimming removed 4 bases at V and 2 bases at J, with 9 bases between. Germline CDR1 is MNHNS and CDR2 is SASEGT. This entry belongs to a study of PD-1 blockade in classical Hodgkin lymphoma. The repertoire was sequenced with immunoSEQ multiplex PCR; TCRdb's copy has only in-frame clones and lacks some. This repertoire shows about 24,000 clones, around 84% found once; its top ten account for 20% to 25%. Regarding the study as a whole: Those starting nivolumab under 1 year post-ASCT were excluded.

The source was peripheral blood mononuclear cells (PBMCs), collected before the fourth cycle of nivolumab. This TCR was sampled from a human donor with classical Hodgkin lymphoma. The V and J genes are TRBV6-1 and TRBJ2-7; D not certain. This CDR3 reads CASSVERTYEQYF. The CDR3 DNA sequence: TGTGCCAGCAGTGTCGAGAGGACCTACGAGCAGTACTTC.